The source of this TCR beta chain is a study of blood T cell repertoires in COVID-19. Using immunoSEQ multiplex PCR, the repertoire was profiled, and TCRdb retains in-frame clones only, with some absent. Among about 260,000 clones listed, more than 90% were seen once. The clonotype comes from a person aged 18-35 years with COVID-19, enrolled during active disease. Specimen: peripheral blood.

CDR3 residues: CASSQLTGSSSYNSPLHF. CDR3 in DNA: TGCGCCAGCAGCCAATTGACAGGATCGTCTTCCTATAATTCACCCCTCCACTTT. The V call is TRBV4-1, the J call TRBJ1-6, with TRBD1 as a possible D gene (6 bases). The V end lost 2 bases, the J end lost 1 base, and 15 bases lay between the germline ends. The CDR3 has 18 residues. Germline V gives CDR1 MGHRA, CDR2 YSYEKL.